This TCR beta chain is from a study of PD-1 blockade in classical Hodgkin lymphoma. Overall study context: Patients in the cohort were put on intravenous nivolumab, 3 mg/kg every 2 weeks. Overall study findings and caveats: Patients newly diagnosed and complete responders had comparable baseline diversity.

There was relapse after autologous stem cell transplantation in every patient, and there was variation in brentuximab vedotin exposure. Data came from immunoSEQ multiplex PCR; TCRdb stores just in-frame clones and leaves some out. The sample records more than 35,000 clones, approximately 82% being singletons. This clone was observed a single time. The antigen is not known. The V gene lost 0 bases and the J gene lost 4 bases, with 10 bases spanning the gap. Germline CDR1 reads LGHNA; CDR2 reads YSLEER. The CDR3 runs 16 residues. This clonotype was obtained from a human donor with classical Hodgkin lymphoma. Sequencing used peripheral blood mononuclear cells (PBMCs), obtained before the second cycle of nivolumab. The rearrangement uses TRBV4-3 and TRBJ1-6; D remains unclear. The CDR3 DNA follows: TGCGCCAGCAGCCAAGAGAACACCCTATATAATTCACCCCTCCACTTT. The encoded protein is CASSQENTLYNSPLHF.